This section outlines one TCR beta chain sequence together with its context. Within the sample, other DNA sequences also encode this same CDR3. Measured with immunoSEQ multiplex PCR; TCRdb has only the in-frame clones, and not every one. The profile covers roughly 190,000 clones, with around 92% appearing a single time and 1.5% taken by the ten largest. V lost 3 bases and J lost 4; bases outside the gene matches: 2. The CDR3 loop spans 13 amino acids. Per the germline V gene, CDR1 is LNHDA and CDR2 is SQIVND (reference sequence). The data stem from a study of control samples from healthy donors and cancer patients.

The receptor was derived from a woman in her thirties in good health. The V gene is TRBV19, the J gene TRBJ2-7; 8 bases fit TRBD1. Sequencing input: blood. The CDR3 nucleotides read TGTGCCAGTAGTATCCAGGGGGCGTACGAGCAGTACTTC. Protein: CASSIQGAYEQYF.